Presented here are 15 T cell receptor beta chains from one specimen sequenced in a study of blood T cell repertoires in COVID-19. Produced via immunoSEQ multiplex PCR; TCRdb's table is partial and in-frame only. The table shows about 370,000 clones, with more than 85% occurring only once. The sample consisted of PBMCs or T cells enriched from blood (not recorded which). All receptors come from a woman aged 40 to 50 who had been exposed to COVID-19.

The rearrangement uses TRBV7-6 and TRBJ2-3; 7 bases agree with TRBD1. CDR1 and CDR2 from the germline V gene are SGHVS and FNYEAQ. This CDR3 comprises 15 residues. V dropped 1 base and J dropped 9; count of bases not matched to a gene: 10. In DNA form, the CDR3 reads TGTGCCAGCAGCTTAGACGAGTTCCCACAGGGGACGCAGTATTTT. This translates into CASSLDEFPQGTQYF.

The chain recombines TRBV24-1 with TRBJ2-7, with a weak D call TRBD2 (7 bases). Germline V CDR1 and CDR2: KGHDR, SFDVKD. The CDR3 contains 14 residues. V was shortened by 3 bases and J by 2 bases, with 10 bases between the two germline ends. CDR3 in amino acids: CATSDGRDTYEQYF. The CDR3 nucleotides read TGTGCCACCAGTGATGGGAGGGACACCTACGAGCAGTACTTC.

V usage is TRBV7-9 and J usage is TRBJ1-1; D is possibly TRBD1 (6 bases). V was pared by 5 bases and J by 5 bases, with 18 bases between. The length of the CDR3 is 15 residues. Germline CDR1 reads SEHNR; CDR2 reads FQNEAQ (reference sequence). CDR3 nucleotide sequence: TGTGCCAGCAGCCCGCCCAACAGGGCTGATACTGAAGCTTTCTTT. It translates to CASSPPNRADTEAFF.

This sequence joins TRBV19 and TRBJ2-3; 7 bases fit TRBD2. J lost 1 base, V lost 6 bases, and 4 bases had no gene match. There are 14 residues in the CDR3. Germline V CDR1 and CDR2: LNHDA, SQIVND (reference sequence). CDR3 residues: CASRKRGGTDTQYF. CDR3 nucleotides: TGTGCCAGTAGGAAACGGGGGGGCACAGATACGCAGTATTTT.

This chain links TRBV4-3 with TRBJ1-5, with TRBD1 as a possible D gene (6 bases). Germline CDR1 LGHNA, CDR2 YSLEER. Trimming took off 0 bases at V and 5 bases at J, with 23 bases between the two ends. The CDR3 loop spans 19 amino acids. The CDR3 sequence is CASSQEVTPLDRKYQPQHF. CDR3 DNA sequence: TGCGCCAGCAGCCAAGAGGTAACCCCGCTGGACAGAAAATATCAGCCCCAGCATTTT.

The sample holds a few counts of this clone. The chain recombines TRBV23-1 with TRBJ2-7; 9 bases match TRBD1. TRBV23-1 is an ORF, with its function uncertain. Germline trimming cut 7 bases from V and 5 bases from J; bases unmatched to any gene: 9. The CDR3 extends over 14 amino acids. Here the CDR3 DNA reads TGCGCCAGCACTTACCAGGACAGGGGTCACGAGCAGTACTTC. This translates into CASTYQDRGHEQYF.

The chain employs TRBV3-1 (or the pseudogene TRBV3-2) and TRBJ1-3, with unresolved D. V was shortened by 0 bases and J by 4 bases, with 10 bases between the two germline ends. Germline V gene lookup returns CDR1 LGHDT and CDR2 YNNKEL (reference sequence). The length of the CDR3 is 15 residues. In nucleotides, the CDR3 is TGTGCCAGCAGCCAAGATCAGGCGTCCGGAAACACCATATATTTT. It encodes CASSQDQASGNTIYF.

The J gene is TRBJ1-2, the V gene TRBV7-2; 7 positions agree with TRBD1. V lost 3 bases to trimming and J lost 8 bases; unmatched junction nucleotides: 6. CDR1 and CDR2 from the germline V gene are SGHTA and FQGNSA. This CDR3 is built from 13 residues. The chain's CDR3 is CASSFPTRGGYTF. CDR3 coding DNA: TGTGCCAGCAGCTTTCCGACCAGGGGGGGCTACACCTTC. The full variable domain, its missing parts supplied by reference TRBV7-2 and TRBJ1-2, is GAGVSQSPSNKVTEKGKDVELRCDPISGHTALYWYRQSLGQGLEFLIYFQGNSAPDKSGLPSDRFSAERTGGSVSTLTIQRTQQEDSAVYLCASSFPTRGGYTFGSGTRLTVV.

The chain employs TRBV29-1 and TRBJ1-5; 8 bases are shared with TRBD1. Looked up from germline, CDR1 is SQVTM and CDR2 is ANQGSEA. Losses at the gene ends were 2 bases for V and 2 bases for J; bases not matched to a gene: 2. The CDR3 consists of 14 residues. DNA for the CDR3: TGCAGCGTTGAACTACAGGGGGGCAATCAGCCCCAGCATTTT. This gives the protein CSVELQGGNQPQHF.

This chain joins TRBV24-1 and TRBJ2-7; D is unclear. Germline CDR1 is KGHDR and CDR2 is SFDVKD. CDR3 length equals 12 residues. V dropped 6 bases and J dropped 5 bases, with 10 bases sitting between them. The CDR3: CATSSHSNEQYF. DNA for the CDR3: TGTGCCACCAGTTCACATTCGAACGAGCAGTACTTC.

This clone was seen more than once but under ten times. The chain recombines TRBV9 with TRBJ1-5; D is ambiguous. The CDR3 runs 15 residues. V was trimmed by 1 base and J by 2 bases, leaving 10 bases between them. Germline values: CDR1 SGDLS, CDR2 YYNGEE. CDR3 coding DNA: TGTGCCAGCAGCGTATCCCCGTCGGGCAATCAGCCCCAGCATTTT. It yields the protein CASSVSPSGNQPQHF.

The chain couples TRBV7-2 to TRBJ2-5; 11 bases map to TRBD2. This CDR3 region has 18 residues. V was pared by 6 bases and J by 1 base, with 13 bases of the junction left unmatched. Germline assignment: CDR1 SGHTA and CDR2 FQGNSA. Here the CDR3 DNA reads TGTGCCAGCAGATTTATTTTGACTAGCGGGGAATCCCAAGAGACCCAGTACTTC. Residues: CASRFILTSGESQETQYF.

The V gene is TRBV6-1, the J gene TRBJ1-1; TRBD1 is a possible D gene (6 bases). The CDR3 spans 16 residues. Germline CDR1 and CDR2: MNHNS and SASEGT. V shed 3 bases and J shed 3 bases, with 17 bases lying between them. The CDR3 DNA is TGTGCCAGCAGTGACCTTCATGGGGGCGCGGACACTGAAGCTTTCTTT. It translates to CASSDLHGGADTEAFF.

Notes on this clone: Other DNA sequences in this specimen translate into the identical CDR3. V usage is TRBV7-2 and J usage is TRBJ1-5; D is unclear. The ends were cut back, 0 bases at V and 6 bases at J, with 6 bases in the middle. The CDR3 has 13 amino acids. Germline CDR1 SGHTA, CDR2 FQGNSA. CDR3 loop: CASSLAVSQPQHF. CDR3 sequence (DNA): TGTGCCAGCAGCTTAGCTGTTAGTCAGCCCCAGCATTTT.

This clone was counted between two and nine times. The chain couples TRBV19 to TRBJ1-1; D uncertain. Trimming stripped 7 bases from V and 1 base from J, with 13 bases between. This CDR3 is built from 14 residues. Germline V gene sequence: CDR1 LNHDA, CDR2 SQIVND (reference sequence). CDR3 nucleotide sequence: TGTGCCAGTATCCCCGGAGGGAGGAACACTGAAGCTTTCTTT. Its translation is CASIPGGRNTEAFF.